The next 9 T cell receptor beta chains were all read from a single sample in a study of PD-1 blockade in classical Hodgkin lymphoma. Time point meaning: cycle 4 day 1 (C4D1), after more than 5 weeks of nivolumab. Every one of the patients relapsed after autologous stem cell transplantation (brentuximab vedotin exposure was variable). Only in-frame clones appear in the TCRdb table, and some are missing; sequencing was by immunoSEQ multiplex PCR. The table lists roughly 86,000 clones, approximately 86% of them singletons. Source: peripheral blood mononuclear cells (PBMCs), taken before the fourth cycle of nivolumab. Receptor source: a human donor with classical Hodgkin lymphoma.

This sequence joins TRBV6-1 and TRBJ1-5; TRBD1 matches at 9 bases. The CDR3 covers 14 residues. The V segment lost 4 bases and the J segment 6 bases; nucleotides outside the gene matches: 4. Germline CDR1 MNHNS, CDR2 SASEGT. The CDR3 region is CASSVTGGSQPQHF. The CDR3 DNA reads TGTGCCAGCAGTGTTACAGGGGGCTCTCAGCCCCAGCATTTT.

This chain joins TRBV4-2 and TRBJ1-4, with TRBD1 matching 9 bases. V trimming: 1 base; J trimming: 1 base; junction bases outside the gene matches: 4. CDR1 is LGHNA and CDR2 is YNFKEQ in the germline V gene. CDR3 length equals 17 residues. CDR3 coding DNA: TGTGCCAGCAGCCAAGGGGACAGGGAGGTAACTAATGAAAAACTGTTTTTT. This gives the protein CASSQGDREVTNEKLFF.

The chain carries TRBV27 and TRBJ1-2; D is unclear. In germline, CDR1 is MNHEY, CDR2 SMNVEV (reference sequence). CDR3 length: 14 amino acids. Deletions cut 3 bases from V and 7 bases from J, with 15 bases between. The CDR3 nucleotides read TGTGCCAGCAGTTTGTATCCATCCATAGGTGGCTACACCTTC. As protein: CASSLYPSIGGYTF.

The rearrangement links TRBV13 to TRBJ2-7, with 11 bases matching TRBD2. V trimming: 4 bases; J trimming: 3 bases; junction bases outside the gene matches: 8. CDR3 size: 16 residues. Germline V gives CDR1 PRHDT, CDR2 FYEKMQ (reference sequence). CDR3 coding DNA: TGTGCCAGCAGCTCCAGGACTAGCGGGCTACTCTACGAGCAGTACTTC. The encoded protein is CASSSRTSGLLYEQYF.

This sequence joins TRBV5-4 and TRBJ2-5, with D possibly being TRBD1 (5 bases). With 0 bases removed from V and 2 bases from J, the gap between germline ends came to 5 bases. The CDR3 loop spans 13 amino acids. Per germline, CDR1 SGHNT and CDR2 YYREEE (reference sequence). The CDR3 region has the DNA TGTGCCAGCAGCTTGGGGACACAAGAGACCCAGTACTTC. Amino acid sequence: CASSLGTQETQYF.

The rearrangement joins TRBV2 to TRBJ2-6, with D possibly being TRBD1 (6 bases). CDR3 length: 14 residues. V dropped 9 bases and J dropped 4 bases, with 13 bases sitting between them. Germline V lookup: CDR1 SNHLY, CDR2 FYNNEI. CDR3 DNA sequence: TGTGCCAGAGTAACAGGGATCGGGGCCAACGTCCTGACTTTC. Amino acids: CARVTGIGANVLTF. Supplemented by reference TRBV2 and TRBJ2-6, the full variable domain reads EPEVTQTPSHQVTQMGQEVILRCVPISNHLYFYWYRQILGQKVEFLVSFYNNEISEKSEIFDDQFSVERPDGSNFTLKIRSTKLEDSAMYFCARVTGIGANVLTFGAGSRLTVL.

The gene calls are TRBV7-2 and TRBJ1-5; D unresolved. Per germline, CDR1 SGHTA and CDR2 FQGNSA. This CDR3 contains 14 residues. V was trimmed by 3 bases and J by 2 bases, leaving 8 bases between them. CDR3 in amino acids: CASSFSAGNQPQHF. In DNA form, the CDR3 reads TGTGCCAGCAGCTTTTCTGCGGGCAATCAGCCCCAGCATTTT.

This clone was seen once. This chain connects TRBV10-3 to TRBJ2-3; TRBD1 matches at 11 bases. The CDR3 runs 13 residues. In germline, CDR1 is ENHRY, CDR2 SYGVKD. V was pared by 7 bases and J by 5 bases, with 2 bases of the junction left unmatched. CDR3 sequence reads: CAITGTGGDTQYF. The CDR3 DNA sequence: TGTGCCATCACCGGGACAGGGGGAGATACGCAGTATTTT.

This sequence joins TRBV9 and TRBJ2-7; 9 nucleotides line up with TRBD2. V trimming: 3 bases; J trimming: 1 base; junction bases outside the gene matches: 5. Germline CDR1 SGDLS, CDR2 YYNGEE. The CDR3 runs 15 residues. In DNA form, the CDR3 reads TGTGCCAGCAGCGGTAGCGGGAGTTGGTCCTACGAGCAGTACTTC. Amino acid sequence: CASSGSGSWSYEQYF.